The next 10 T cell receptor beta chains were all read from a single sample in a study of blood T cell repertoires in COVID-19. Data came from immunoSEQ multiplex PCR; TCRdb stores just in-frame clones and leaves some out. The sample consists of 380,000 or so clones, more than 80% of them appearing once. The sample consisted of peripheral blood. These receptors were taken from a man in his forties with acute or convalescent COVID-19.

The chain couples TRBV27 to TRBJ1-2, with 10 bases that match TRBD1. This CDR3 is 16 amino acids long. Trimming at V came to 3 bases and at J to 6 bases, leaving 10 bases not matched to a gene. Germline V gene data show CDR1 as MNHEY and CDR2 as SMNVEV (reference sequence). The CDR3 spells CASSFDLTGGVHGYTF. CDR3 DNA sequence: TGTGCCAGCAGTTTCGACCTGACAGGGGGCGTTCATGGCTACACCTTC.

J is TRBJ1-6 and V is TRBV6-6; the D gene is possibly TRBD1 (6 bases). This CDR3 has 12 amino acids. The ends were cut back, 7 bases at V and 15 bases at J, with 16 bases in the middle. The germline CDR1 and CDR2 sequences are MNHNY and SVGAGI (reference sequence). CDR3: CASTQHRASLHF. In DNA, the CDR3 is TGTGCCAGCACCCAACACAGGGCTAGCCTCCACTTT.

This chain links TRBV4-2 with TRBJ2-7, with TRBD2 identical over 9 bases. Germline V CDR1 and CDR2: LGHNA, YNFKEQ. The CDR3 length is 16 residues. The V and J ends lost 0 bases and 2 bases, in that order; junction bases with no gene match: 5. The CDR3, as DNA: TGTGCCAGCAGCCAAGATCTCGCGGGGGGGCCCTACGAGCAGTACTTC. It is translated as CASSQDLAGGPYEQYF.

The gene calls are TRBV5-1 and TRBJ2-3; TRBD2 matches 11 bases. CDR1 is SGHRS, CDR2 YFSETQ, per germline. There are 16 residues in the CDR3. Trimming took 3 bases from V and 4 from J; bases not matched to a gene: 7. CDR3 bases: TGCGCCAGCAGCTCGCTAGCGGGAGGTGCTGCAGATACGCAGTATTTT. This sequence encodes CASSSLAGGAADTQYF. Complete variable domain (other parts from reference TRBV5-1 and TRBJ2-3): KAGVTQTPRYLIKTRGQQVTLSCSPISGHRSVSWYQQTPGQGLQFLFEYFSETQRNKGNFPGRFSGRQFSNSRSEMNVSTLELGDSALYLCASSSLAGGAADTQYFGPGTRLTVL.

The V and J genes are TRBV2 and TRBJ1-1; 7 bases are shared with TRBD1. The CDR3 is 13 residues long. After removal of 8 bases from V and 1 base from J, the junction contained 4 bases not matched to a gene. Germline-derived CDR1 and CDR2 are SNHLY and FYNNEI. CDR3 sequence (DNA): TGTGCCAGCGGGGGACAGACGAACACTGAAGCTTTCTTT. This sequence encodes CASGGQTNTEAFF. The whole variable domain, remainder taken from reference TRBV2 and TRBJ1-1, is EPEVTQTPSHQVTQMGQEVILRCVPISNHLYFYWYRQILGQKVEFLVSFYNNEISEKSEIFDDQFSVERPDGSNFTLKIRSTKLEDSAMYFCASGGQTNTEAFFGQGTRLTVV.

In this sample, this clone turned up once. The genes are TRBV7-9 and TRBJ2-2, with D possibly being TRBD2 (6 bases). Germline CDR1 reads SEHNR; CDR2 reads FQNEAQ (reference sequence). V was pared by 4 bases and J by 4 bases, with 16 bases between. The CDR3 contains 16 residues. In nucleotides, the CDR3 is TGTGCCAGCAGCTCCGGCGCGGGGCAGGGCACCGGGGAGCTGTTTTTT. It yields the protein CASSSGAGQGTGELFF.

J is TRBJ2-2 and V is TRBV27; no clear D gene. The V gene lost 7 bases and the J gene lost 5 bases, with 11 bases spanning the gap. CDR3 length: 13 amino acids. In germline, CDR1 is MNHEY, CDR2 SMNVEV (reference sequence). The CDR3 here is CASTLGRTGELFF. CDR3 nucleotides: TGTGCCAGCACTCTCGGCAGGACCGGGGAGCTGTTTTTT.

This chain links TRBV7-2 with TRBJ1-2, with a weak D call TRBD1 (5 bases). There are 15 residues in the CDR3. Per the germline V gene, CDR1 is SGHTA and CDR2 is FQGNSA. Trimming stripped 0 bases from V and 3 bases from J, with 11 bases between. The DNA for the CDR3 is TGTGCCAGCAGCTTAGCGGCCAGGGAGGACTATGGCTACACCTTC. Translating it yields CASSLAAREDYGYTF.

The chain has TRBV5-1 and TRBJ2-7; D might be TRBD1 (6 bases). This CDR3 region has 14 residues. Trimming removed 4 bases from V and 2 bases from J, with 13 bases in between. In germline, CDR1 is SGHRS, CDR2 YFSETQ. CDR3 DNA: TGCGCCAGCAGCCCGGGACATAGCACCTACGAGCAGTACTTC. Translated: CASSPGHSTYEQYF. The variable domain in full, with the rest retrieved from reference TRBV5-1 and TRBJ2-7, is KAGVTQTPRYLIKTRGQQVTLSCSPISGHRSVSWYQQTPGQGLQFLFEYFSETQRNKGNFPGRFSGRQFSNSRSEMNVSTLELGDSALYLCASSPGHSTYEQYFGPGTRLTVT.

The genes are TRBV6-6 and TRBJ2-7; tentatively, D is TRBD2 (5 bases). The germline V and J ends were trimmed by 5 bases and 4 bases, with 18 bases remaining between them. The CDR3 extends over 15 amino acids. Germline-derived CDR1 and CDR2 are MNHNY and SVGAGI (reference sequence). CDR3 coding DNA: TGTGCCAGCAGTCCTTCACGCGGGCCTAGGTACGAGCAGTACTTC. This sequence encodes CASSPSRGPRYEQYF.